This T cell receptor beta chain was found in a study of blood T cell repertoires in COVID-19. As for the study in general: Acute and convalescent COVID-19 specimens originated in the United States, Italy and Spain. T cells, B-cell-depleted T cells, or PBMCs provided the cDNA or gDNA that served as material.

One Seattle source followed patients from active infection through their disease course. Methods used by the authors: Researchers report that nucleated cell counts were estimated from reference gene primer amplification. Profiled with immunoSEQ multiplex PCR; TCRdb holds only in-frame clones, not every one. The V and J calls and the clone size are those of that table, but D and trimming were determined from the DNA. Of approximately 480,000 clones listed, roughly 87% were seen once; the top ten hold 0.8% to 0.9%. The germline V gene has CDR1 GTSNPN and CDR2 SVGIG (reference sequence). The CDR3 spans 15 residues. Trimming removed 3 bases from V and 4 bases from J; junction bases left unmatched: 9.

Sequencing was carried out using peripheral blood. This clonotype was obtained from a man younger than 35 with COVID-19, enrolled during active disease. The J gene is TRBJ1-3, the V gene TRBV30; TRBD1 matches at 7 bases. Here the CDR3 DNA reads TGTGCCTGGAGGCCAAAGACAGGGTGGGGAAACACCATATATTTT. Protein sequence: CAWRPKTGWGNTIYF. The variable domain in full, completed from reference TRBV30 and TRBJ1-3, reads SQTIHQWPATLVQPVGSPLSLECTVEGTSNPNLYWYRQAAGRGLQLLFYSVGIGQISSEVPQNLSASRPQDRQFILSSKKLLLSDSGFYLCAWRPKTGWGNTIYFGEGSWLTVV.